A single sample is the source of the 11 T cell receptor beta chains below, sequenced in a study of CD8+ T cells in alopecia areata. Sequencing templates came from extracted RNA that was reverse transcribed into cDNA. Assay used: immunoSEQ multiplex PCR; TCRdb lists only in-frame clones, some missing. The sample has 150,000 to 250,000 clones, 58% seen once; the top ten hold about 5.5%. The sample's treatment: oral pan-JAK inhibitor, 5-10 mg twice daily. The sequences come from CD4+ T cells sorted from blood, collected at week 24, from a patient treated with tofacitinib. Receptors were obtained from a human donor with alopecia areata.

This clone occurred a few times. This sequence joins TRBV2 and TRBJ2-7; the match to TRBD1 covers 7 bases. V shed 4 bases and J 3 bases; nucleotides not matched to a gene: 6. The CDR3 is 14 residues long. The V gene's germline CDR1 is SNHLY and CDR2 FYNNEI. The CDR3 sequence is CASSVDRLNYEQYF. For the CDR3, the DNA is TGTGCCAGCAGTGTGGACAGGTTGAACTACGAGCAGTACTTC.

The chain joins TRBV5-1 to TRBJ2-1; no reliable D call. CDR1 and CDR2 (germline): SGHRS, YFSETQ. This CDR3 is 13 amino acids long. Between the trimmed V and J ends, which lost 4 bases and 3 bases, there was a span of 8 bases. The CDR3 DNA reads TGCGCCAGCAGCGAGAAGGTCTACAATGAGCAGTTCTTC. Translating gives CASSEKVYNEQFF. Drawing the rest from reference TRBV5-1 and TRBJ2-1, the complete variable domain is KAGVTQTPRYLIKTRGQQVTLSCSPISGHRSVSWYQQTPGQGLQFLFEYFSETQRNKGNFPGRFSGRQFSNSRSEMNVSTLELGDSALYLCASSEKVYNEQFFGPGTRLTVL.

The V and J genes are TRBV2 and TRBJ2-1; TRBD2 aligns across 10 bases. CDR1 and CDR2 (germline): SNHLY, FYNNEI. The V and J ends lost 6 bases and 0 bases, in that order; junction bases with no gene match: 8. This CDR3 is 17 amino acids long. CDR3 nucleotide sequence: TGTGCCAGCAGAATGAACCCTAGCGGGAGCTCCTACAATGAGCAGTTCTTC. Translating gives CASRMNPSGSSYNEQFF.

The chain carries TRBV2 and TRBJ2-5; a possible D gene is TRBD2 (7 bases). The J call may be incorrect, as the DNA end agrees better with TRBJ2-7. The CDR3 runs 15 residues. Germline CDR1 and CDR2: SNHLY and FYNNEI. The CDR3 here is CASSEGRGGPYEQYF. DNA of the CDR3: TGTGCCAGCAGTGAAGGTAGGGGGGGGCCCTACGAGCAGTACTTC.

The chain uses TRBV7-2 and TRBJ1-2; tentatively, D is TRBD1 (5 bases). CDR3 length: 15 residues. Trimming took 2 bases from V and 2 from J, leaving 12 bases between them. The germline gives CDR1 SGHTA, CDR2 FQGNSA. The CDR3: CASSLRGASNYGYTF. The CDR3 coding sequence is TGTGCCAGCAGCTTAAGAGGGGCATCCAACTATGGCTACACCTTC.

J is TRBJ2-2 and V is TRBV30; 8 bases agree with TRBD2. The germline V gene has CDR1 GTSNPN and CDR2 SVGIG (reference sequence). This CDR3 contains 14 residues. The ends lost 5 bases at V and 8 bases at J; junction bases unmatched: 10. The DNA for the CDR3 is TGTGCCTGGTCGGGACTAGTCGTTGCGGGGGAGCTGTTTTTT. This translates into CAWSGLVVAGELFF.

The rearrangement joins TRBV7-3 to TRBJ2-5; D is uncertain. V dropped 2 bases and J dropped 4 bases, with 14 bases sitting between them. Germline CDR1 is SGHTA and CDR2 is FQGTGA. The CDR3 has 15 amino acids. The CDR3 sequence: CASSLGSGFGETQYF. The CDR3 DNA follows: TGTGCCAGCAGCTTAGGATCCGGGTTTGGAGAGACCCAGTACTTC.

Here the CDR3 reads CASSQGTPPHEQFF. The CDR3 DNA reads TGCGCCAGCAGCCAAGGGACTCCCCCCCATGAGCAGTTCTTC. The V and J genes are TRBV5-1 and TRBJ2-1; possible D gene TRBD2, 6 bases. The CDR3 is 14 amino acids. Germline values: CDR1 SGHRS, CDR2 YFSETQ. Trimming took off 4 bases at V and 8 bases at J, with 16 bases between the two ends.

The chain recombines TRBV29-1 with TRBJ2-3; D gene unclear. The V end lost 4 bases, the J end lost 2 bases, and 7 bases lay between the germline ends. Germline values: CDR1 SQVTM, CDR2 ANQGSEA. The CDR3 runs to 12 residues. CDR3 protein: CSVGSDTDTQYF. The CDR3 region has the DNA TGCAGCGTTGGCAGCGACACAGATACGCAGTATTTT.

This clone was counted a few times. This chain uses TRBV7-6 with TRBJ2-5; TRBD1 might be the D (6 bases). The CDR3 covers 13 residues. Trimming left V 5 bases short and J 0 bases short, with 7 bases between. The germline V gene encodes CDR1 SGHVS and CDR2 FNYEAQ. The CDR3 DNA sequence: TGTGCCAGCAGCCGGACAGACCAAGAGACCCAGTACTTC. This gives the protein CASSRTDQETQYF.

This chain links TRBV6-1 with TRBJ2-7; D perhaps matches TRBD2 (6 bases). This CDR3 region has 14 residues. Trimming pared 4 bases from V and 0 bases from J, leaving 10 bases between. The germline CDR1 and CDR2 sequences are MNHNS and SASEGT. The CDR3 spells CASSAAAGSYEQYF. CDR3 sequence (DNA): TGTGCCAGCAGTGCCGCAGCGGGCTCCTACGAGCAGTACTTC.